This T cell receptor (beta chain) was captured in a study of shared clonotypes between healthy human individuals. This CDR3 is built from 15 residues. Germline V gives CDR1 MNHEY, CDR2 SMNVEV (reference sequence). J gave up 7 bases and V 3 bases, and 5 bases lay outside the gene matches. Produced via immunoSEQ multiplex PCR; TCRdb's table is partial and in-frame only. Of approximately 480,000 clones listed, 75% to 80% are singletons. What was sequenced was PBMCs. The rearrangement uses TRBV27 and TRBJ1-4; 10 nucleotides match TRBD1. This receptor was identified in a woman aged 40 to 49 in good health. Some clones in this sample may be carry-over from other donors' samples. CDR3 nucleotides: TGTGCCAGCAGTTTCCGGGACAGGGGTATTGAAAAACTGTTTTTT. Encoded protein: CASSFRDRGIEKLFF.